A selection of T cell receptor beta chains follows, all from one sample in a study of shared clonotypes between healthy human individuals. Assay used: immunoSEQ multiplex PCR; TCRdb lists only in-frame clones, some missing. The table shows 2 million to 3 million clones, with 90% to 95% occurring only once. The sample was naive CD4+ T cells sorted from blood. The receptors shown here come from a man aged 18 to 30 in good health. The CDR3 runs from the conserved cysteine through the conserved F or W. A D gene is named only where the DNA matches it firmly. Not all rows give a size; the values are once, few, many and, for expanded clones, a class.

CDR3: CASSARGFDKNIQYF; DNA: TGTGCCAGCAGTGCCAGGGGCTTTGACAAAAACATTCAGTACTTC; J: TRBJ2-4; size: NA; D: NA; length: 15; V: TRBV6-1
CDR3: CASSTEGLRSSYEQYF; DNA: TGTGCCAGCAGCACAGAGGGCCTAAGGAGCTCCTACGAGCAGTACTTC; J: TRBJ2-7; size: NA; D: NA; length: 16; V: TRBV21-1
CDR3: CASSLVSGYTEAFF; DNA: TGTGCCAGCAGTTTAGTGAGTGGGTACACTGAAGCTTTCTTT; J: TRBJ1-1; size: NA; D: NA; length: 14; V: TRBV28
CDR3: CALGPSYEQYF; DNA: TGTGCCTTGGGACCATCCTACGAGCAGTACTTC; J: TRBJ2-7; size: NA; D: NA; length: 11; V: TRBV30
CDR3: CASSLGLAGEQYF; DNA: TGTGCCAGCAGCTTAGGACTAGCGGGGGAGCAGTACTTC; J: TRBJ2-7; size: NA; D: TRBD2; length: 13; V: TRBV11-3
CDR3: CATSRARGITYEQYF; DNA: TGTGCCACCAGCAGAGCGCGCGGGATTACCTACGAGCAGTACTTC; J: TRBJ2-7; size: NA; D: NA; length: 15; V: TRBV15
CDR3: CASSQTGPNYGYTF; DNA: TGTGCCAGCAGTCAAACAGGGCCAAACTATGGCTACACCTTC; J: TRBJ1-2; size: NA; D: NA; length: 14; V: TRBV11-2
CDR3: CASGFPGTSGENEQFF; DNA: TGTGCTAGTGGCTTCCCCGGGACTAGCGGAGAAAATGAGCAGTTCTTC; J: TRBJ2-1; size: NA; D: TRBD2; length: 16; V: TRBV12-5
CDR3: CASIGTSGSLTGELFF; DNA: TGTGCCAGTATCGGGACTAGCGGGAGTCTTACCGGGGAGCTGTTTTTT; J: TRBJ2-2; size: once; D: TRBD2; length: 16; V: TRBV19
CDR3: CASSFTGTGAETDTQYF; DNA: TGTGCCAGCAGCTTTACGGGGACAGGGGCGGAGACAGATACGCAGTATTTT; J: TRBJ2-3; size: NA; D: TRBD1; length: 17; V: TRBV11-3
CDR3: CASSSNSGLGTGELFF; DNA: TGTGCCAGCAGCTCCAATTCGGGGCTGGGCACCGGGGAGCTGTTTTTT; J: TRBJ2-2; size: NA; D: NA; length: 16; V: TRBV9
CDR3: CASSYSDRGIYTF; DNA: TGTGCCAGCAGTTACTCGGACAGGGGTATCTACACCTTC; J: TRBJ1-2; size: NA; D: TRBD1; length: 13; V: TRBV6-5
CDR3: CASSEGSYNEQFF; DNA: TGCGCCAGCAGTGAAGGCAGTTACAATGAGCAGTTCTTC; J: TRBJ2-1; size: NA; D: NA; length: 13; V: TRBV10-2
CDR3: CASSPGGKKQFF; DNA: TGTGCCAGCAGCCCAGGGGGAAAGAAGCAGTTCTTC; J: TRBJ2-1; size: NA; D: TRBD1; length: 12; V: TRBV7-2